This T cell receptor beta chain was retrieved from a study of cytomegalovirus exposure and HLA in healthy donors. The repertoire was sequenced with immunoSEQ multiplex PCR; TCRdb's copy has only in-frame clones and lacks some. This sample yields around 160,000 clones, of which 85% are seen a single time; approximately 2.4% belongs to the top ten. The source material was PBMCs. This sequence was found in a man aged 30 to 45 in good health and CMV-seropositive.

CDR3 DNA sequence: TGTGCCAGCAGCTTAAGGGCAGGGGGGAACAATGAGCAGTTCTTC. It is translated as CASSLRAGGNNEQFF. The chain is built from TRBV7-9 and TRBJ2-1, with D tentatively TRBD1 (7 bases). Germline loops: CDR1 SEHNR, CDR2 FQNEAQ (reference sequence). The CDR3 is 15 residues long. Deletions cut 2 bases from V and 5 bases from J, with 13 bases between. Combining the CDR3 with reference TRBV7-9 and TRBJ2-1 gives the whole variable domain DTGVSQNPRHKITKRGQNVTFRCDPISEHNRLYWYRQTLGQGPEFLTYFQNEAQLEKSRLLSDRFSAERPKGSFSTLEIQRTEQGDSAMYLCASSLRAGGNNEQFFGPGTRLTVL.